This T cell receptor (beta chain) was documented in a study of shared clonotypes between healthy human individuals. Only in-frame clones appear in the TCRdb table, and some are missing; sequencing was by immunoSEQ multiplex PCR. The sample comprises about 820,000 clones, 90% to 95% of which are singletons, and 24% rests with the top ten. The CDR3 loop spans 16 amino acids. V shed 4 bases, J shed 7 bases, and the junction held 14 bases outside the gene matches. Germline CDR1 reads SGHKS; CDR2 reads YYEKEE (reference sequence). Naive CD8 cells lacked CD45RO and underwent positive selection for CCR7, leaving out terminally differentiated effector memory CD45RA+ cells.

Sequencing was carried out using naive CD8+ T cells sorted from blood. The source of this sequence is a man aged 25 to 40 in good health. The chain is built from TRBV5-5 and TRBJ1-1; the match to TRBD1 covers 9 bases. The chain's CDR3 is CASSPRPDRGTGEAFF. In DNA form, the CDR3 reads TGTGCCAGCAGCCCACGCCCGGACAGGGGAACGGGTGAAGCTTTCTTT.